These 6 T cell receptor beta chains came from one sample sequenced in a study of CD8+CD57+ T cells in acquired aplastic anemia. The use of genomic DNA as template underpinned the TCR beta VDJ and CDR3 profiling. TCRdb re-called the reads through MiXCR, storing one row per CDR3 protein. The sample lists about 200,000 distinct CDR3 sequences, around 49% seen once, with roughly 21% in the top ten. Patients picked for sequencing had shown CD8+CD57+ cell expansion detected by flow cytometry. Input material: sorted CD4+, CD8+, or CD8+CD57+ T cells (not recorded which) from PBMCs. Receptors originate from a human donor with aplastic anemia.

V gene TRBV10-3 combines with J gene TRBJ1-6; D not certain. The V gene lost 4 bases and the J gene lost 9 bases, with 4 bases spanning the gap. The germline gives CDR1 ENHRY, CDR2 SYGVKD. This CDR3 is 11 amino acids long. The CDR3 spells CAISGGSPLHF. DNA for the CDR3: TGTGCCATCAGTGGCGGTTCACCCCTCCACTTT.

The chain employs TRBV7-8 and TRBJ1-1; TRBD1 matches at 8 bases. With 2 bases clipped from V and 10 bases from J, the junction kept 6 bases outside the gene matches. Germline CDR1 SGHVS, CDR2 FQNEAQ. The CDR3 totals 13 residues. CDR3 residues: CASSLTDRDIAFF. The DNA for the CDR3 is TGTGCCAGCAGCTTAACGGACAGGGATATAGCTTTCTTT. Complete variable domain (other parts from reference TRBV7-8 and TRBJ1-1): GAGVSQSPRYKVAKRGQDVALRCDPISGHVSLFWYQQALGQGPEFLTYFQNEAQLDKSGLPSDRFFAERPEGSVSTLKIQRTQQEDSAVYLCASSLTDRDIAFFGQGTRLTVV.

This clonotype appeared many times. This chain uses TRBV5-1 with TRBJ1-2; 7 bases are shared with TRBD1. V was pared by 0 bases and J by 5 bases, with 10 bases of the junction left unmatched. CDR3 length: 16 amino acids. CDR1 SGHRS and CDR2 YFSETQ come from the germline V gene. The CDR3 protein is CASSLELGGAGYGYTF. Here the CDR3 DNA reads TGCGCCAGCAGCTTGGAGCTAGGGGGCGCAGGGTATGGCTACACCTTC.

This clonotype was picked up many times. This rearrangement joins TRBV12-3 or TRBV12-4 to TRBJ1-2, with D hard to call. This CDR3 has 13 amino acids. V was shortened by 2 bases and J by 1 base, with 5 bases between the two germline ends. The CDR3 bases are TGTGCCAGCAGTTTATCTAATAACTATGGCTACACCTTC. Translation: CASSLSNNYGYTF.

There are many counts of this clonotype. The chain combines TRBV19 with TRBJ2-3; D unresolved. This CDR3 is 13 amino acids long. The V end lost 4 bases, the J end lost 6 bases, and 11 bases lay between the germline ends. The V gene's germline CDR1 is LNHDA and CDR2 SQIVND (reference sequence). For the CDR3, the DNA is TGTGCCAGTAGTACACTACGTGGGGATACGCAGTATTTT. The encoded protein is CASSTLRGDTQYF.

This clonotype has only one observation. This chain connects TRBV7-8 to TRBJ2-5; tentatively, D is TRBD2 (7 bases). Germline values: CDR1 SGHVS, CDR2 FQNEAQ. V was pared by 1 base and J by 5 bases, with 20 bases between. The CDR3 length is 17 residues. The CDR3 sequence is CASSLDPVRGRGETQYF. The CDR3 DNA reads TGTGCCAGCAGCTTAGACCCGGTGCGGGGGCGAGGGGAGACCCAGTACTTC.